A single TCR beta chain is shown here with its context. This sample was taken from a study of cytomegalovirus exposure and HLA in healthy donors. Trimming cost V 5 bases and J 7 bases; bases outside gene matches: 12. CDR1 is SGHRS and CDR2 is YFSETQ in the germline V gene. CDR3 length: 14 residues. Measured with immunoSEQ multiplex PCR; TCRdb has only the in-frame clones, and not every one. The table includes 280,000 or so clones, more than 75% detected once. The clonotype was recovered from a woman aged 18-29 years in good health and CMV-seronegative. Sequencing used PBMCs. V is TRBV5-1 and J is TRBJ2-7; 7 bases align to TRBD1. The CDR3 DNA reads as TGCGCCAGCAGAGTAGAGGGGGCGGCAGGAGAGCAGTACTTC. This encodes CASRVEGAAGEQYF.